The clone carrying this T cell receptor beta chain occurred a few times. The entry originates in a study of T-cell memory formation after mild COVID-19. This CDR3 is 15 amino acids long. CDR1 is SGHVS, CDR2 FNYEAQ, per germline. V was shortened by 3 bases and J by 2 bases, with 10 bases between the two germline ends. In TCRdb, the 5' RACE reads were re-called with MiXCR into one record per CDR3 protein. The table includes 430,000 or so distinct CDR3 sequences, 25% detected once. This receptor was taken from an adult woman who had mild COVID-19 (a few samples of this study predate the infection). Cell type and time point are not known. The rearrangement links TRBV7-6 to TRBJ2-2; perhaps TRBD1 as D (5 bases). The sample was PBMCs or a T cell subset sorted from them (not recorded which). The CDR3 region is CASSLMGPNTGELFF. CDR3 DNA sequence: TGTGCCAGCAGCTTGATGGGGCCTAACACCGGGGAGCTGTTTTTT.